The rows below give T cell receptor beta chains drawn from one sample of a study of blood T cell repertoires in COVID-19. Sequencing used immunoSEQ multiplex PCR; TCRdb keeps in-frame clones, though not all of them. This sample has some 210,000 clones, with about 83% found just once. Sequences were obtained from peripheral blood. These receptors all stem from a woman aged 70-85 years with active or convalescent COVID-19. Each CDR3 is given with its conserved first and last residue. The order of the fields is D gene, J gene, clone size, V gene, CDR3 protein, CDR3 DNA. D genes are given only for firm matches. Size tells how often a clone was seen (once, few, many) or the class of an expanded clone, and some rows leave it out.

NA,TRBJ2-3,NA,TRBV5-8,CASSLADNRLIDTQYF,TGTGCCAGCAGCTTGGCCGACAACAGGCTAATCGATACGCAGTATTTT
NA,TRBJ2-3,NA,TRBV4-1,CASSPSASGVADTQYF,TGCGCCAGCAGTCCCTCGGCGAGCGGAGTGGCGGATACGCAGTATTTT
NA,TRBJ1-1,NA,TRBV5-1,CASSLADGGLDTEAFF,TGCGCCAGCAGCTTGGCGGACGGGGGGTTGGACACTGAAGCTTTCTTT
TRBD2,TRBJ2-1,few,TRBV28,CASSYLAWAGDPDNEQFF,TGTGCCAGCAGTTATTTAGCGTGGGCGGGAGATCCGGACAATGAGCAGTTCTTC
TRBD2,TRBJ2-1,NA,TRBV7-2,CASSLVAGGVNEQFF,TGTGCCAGCAGCTTAGTGGCGGGAGGGGTGAATGAGCAGTTCTTC
TRBD2,TRBJ2-2,NA,TRBV18,CASSLRTKRESTGELFF,TGTGCCAGCTCACTTCGAACCAAGCGGGAGAGTACCGGGGAGCTGTTTTTT
NA,TRBJ2-5,NA,TRBV11-2,CASSLGLALSKTQYF,TGTGCCAGCAGCTTAGGGCTAGCTCTCTCGAAGACCCAGTACTTC
NA,TRBJ2-7,few,TRBV10-2,CASWQVPYEQYF,TGCGCCAGCTGGCAGGTGCCCTACGAGCAGTACTTC
NA,TRBJ1-1,NA,TRBV19,CASSTVQGANTEAFF,TGTGCCAGTAGTACGGTACAGGGAGCGAACACTGAAGCTTTCTTT
TRBD1,TRBJ2-2,few,TRBV7-3,CASSTPQGGDTGELFF,TGTGCCAGCAGCACCCCACAGGGGGGCGACACCGGGGAGCTGTTTTTT
TRBD1,TRBJ2-1,NA,TRBV18,CASWPGRGQGPNEQFF,TGTGCCAGCTGGCCCGGAAGGGGACAGGGCCCCAATGAGCAGTTCTTC
NA,TRBJ1-1,NA,TRBV19,CASSFRELNTEAFF,TGTGCCAGTAGTTTTCGGGAATTGAACACTGAAGCTTTCTTT
NA,TRBJ2-7,once,TRBV21-1,CASTSKPQGSSYEQYF,TGTGCCAGCACCTCAAAACCCCAGGGAAGCTCCTACGAGCAGTACTTC
TRBD1,TRBJ1-3,NA,TRBV28,CASSFYRRTGEGNTIYF,TGTGCCAGCAGTTTCTACCGCCGGACAGGGGAAGGAAACACCATATATTTT
TRBD2,TRBJ2-3,NA,TRBV9,CASSSKREGLDTQYF,TGTGCCAGCAGCTCGAAGCGGGAGGGCCTGGATACGCAGTATTTT
TRBD1,TRBJ2-7,NA,TRBV7-2,CASSARTGYEQYF,TGTGCCAGCAGCGCCCGGACAGGATACGAGCAGTACTTC
NA,TRBJ2-1,once,TRBV29-1,CSAMKAGPGDEQFF,TGCAGCGCCATGAAAGCAGGGCCGGGAGATGAGCAGTTCTTC
TRBD2,TRBJ2-3,once,TRBV7-6,CASSFTSGRVTDTQYF,TGTGCCAGCAGCTTTACTAGCGGGAGAGTTACAGATACGCAGTATTTT
NA,TRBJ1-2,few,TRBV2,CARRLGGGGYTF,TGTGCCAGAAGACTCGGGGGAGGTGGCTACACCTTC
TRBD2,TRBJ2-1,NA,TRBV4-1,CASSQRTSGRGNEQFF,TGCGCCAGCAGCCAAAGGACTAGCGGGAGAGGTAATGAGCAGTTCTTC
NA,TRBJ2-7,NA,TRBV19,CASSIRGQLLGEQYF,TGTGCCAGTAGTATCAGGGGTCAGCTCCTGGGGGAGCAGTACTTC
NA,TRBJ2-1,NA,TRBV28,CASNRLAYNEQFF,TGTGCCAGCAACAGATTAGCCTACAATGAGCAGTTCTTC
NA,TRBJ2-7,NA,TRBV5-4,CASSAGQPYEQYF,TGTGCCAGCAGCGCGGGACAGCCCTACGAGCAGTACTTC
NA,TRBJ2-1,NA,TRBV5-1,CASSRLPLRGTFNEQFF,TGCGCCAGCAGCCGGTTACCCCTGCGCGGGACTTTCAATGAGCAGTTCTTC
TRBD2,TRBJ2-7,NA,TRBV29-1,CSVEGPGTNYEQYF,TGCAGCGTTGAAGGCCCCGGGACTAACTACGAGCAGTACTTC
TRBD1,TRBJ1-1,NA,TRBV19,CASSIAGTANTEAFF,TGTGCCAGTAGTATAGCAGGGACAGCGAACACTGAAGCTTTCTTT
NA,TRBJ1-2,once,TRBV4-1,CASSQGAGDYGYTF,TGCGCCAGCAGCCAAGGAGCAGGGGATTATGGCTACACCTTC
NA,TRBJ2-7,NA,TRBV6-5,CASSYHGSSYEQYF,TGTGCCAGCAGTTACCACGGGAGCTCCTACGAGCAGTACTTC
TRBD1,TRBJ1-4,NA,TRBV15,CATSMGQGGEKLFF,TGTGCCACCAGCATGGGACAGGGAGGAGAAAAACTGTTTTTT
TRBD1,TRBJ1-1,few,TRBV5-1,CASSAGTVWNTEAFF,TGCGCCAGCAGCGCTGGGACAGTTTGGAACACTGAAGCTTTCTTT
NA,TRBJ2-5,NA,TRBV5-6,CASSFSRETQYF,TGTGCCAGCAGCTTTTCGAGGGAGACCCAGTACTTC
TRBD2,TRBJ2-1,NA,TRBV3-1/TRBV3-2,CASSLSSGRAGGLEQFF,TGTGCCAGCAGCCTCTCTAGCGGGAGGGCCGGGGGTCTTGAGCAGTTCTTC
NA,TRBJ2-1,NA,TRBV7-9,CASSLVAGVTYNEQFF,TGTGCCAGCAGCTTAGTTGCAGGGGTCACTTACAATGAGCAGTTCTTC
TRBD1,TRBJ1-4,few,TRBV19,CASRPRQGAPNDEKLFF,TGTGCCAGTAGGCCGAGACAGGGGGCGCCGAATGATGAAAAACTGTTTTTT
NA,TRBJ1-3,NA,TRBV27,CASSLFDRSISGNTIYF,TGTGCCAGCAGTTTATTCGACAGATCGATCTCTGGAAACACCATATATTTT
NA,TRBJ2-1,NA,TRBV19,CASSNGGSQYNEQFF,TGTGCCAGTAGTAATGGGGGGAGCCAATACAATGAGCAGTTCTTC
NA,TRBJ1-1,NA,TRBV6-5,CASRQGHTEAFF,TGTGCCAGCAGACAGGGCCACACTGAAGCTTTCTTT
NA,TRBJ2-7,NA,TRBV5-1,CASSFPTATLGPFYEQYF,TGCGCCAGCAGCTTCCCGACAGCAACCCTTGGCCCCTTCTACGAGCAGTACTTC
NA,TRBJ1-6,NA,TRBV27,CASSMSGVAYNSPLHF,TGTGCCAGCAGTATGTCAGGGGTCGCCTATAATTCACCCCTCCACTTT
NA,TRBJ1-3,NA,TRBV11-2,CASSLVAGASGNTIYF,TGTGCCAGCAGCTTAGTGGCAGGCGCCTCTGGAAACACCATATATTTT
TRBD1,TRBJ1-5,once,TRBV10-3,CAILERTGGILRLLSNQPQHF,TGTGCCATCTTGGAGCGGACAGGGGGCATTCTAAGGCTTCTGAGCAATCAGCCCCAGCATTTT
TRBD1,TRBJ2-7,NA,TRBV6-5,CASSYPTGGGHEQYF,TGTGCCAGCAGTTACCCGACAGGGGGAGGCCACGAGCAGTACTTC
TRBD1,TRBJ2-1,NA,TRBV5-8,CASSLDRGPYNEQFF,TGTGCCAGCAGCTTGGACAGGGGCCCCTACAATGAGCAGTTCTTC
TRBD1,TRBJ1-6,few,TRBV6-5,CASSIQGIDNSPLHF,TGTGCCAGCAGCATACAGGGGATCGATAATTCACCCCTCCACTTT
NA,TRBJ2-3,NA,TRBV6-1,CASSEGWLKQAYSTDTQYF,TGTGCCAGCAGTGAGGGGTGGTTGAAACAGGCCTATAGCACAGATACGCAGTATTTT
TRBD2,TRBJ2-2,NA,TRBV2,CASRGDYFRRSSSFTGELFF,TGTGCCAGCAGGGGGGACTATTTTCGCAGGTCTAGCTCCTTCACCGGGGAGCTGTTTTTT
NA,TRBJ2-7,NA,TRBV5-1,CASRIYFGGEQYF,TGCGCCAGCAGGATTTACTTCGGCGGCGAGCAGTACTTC
NA,TRBJ1-3,NA,TRBV29-1,CSVTRDSGNTIYF,TGCAGCGTAACCCGGGACTCTGGAAACACCATATATTTT
NA,TRBJ1-5,NA,TRBV19,CASRGQTNQPQHF,TGTGCCAGCCGAGGACAAACCAATCAGCCCCAGCATTTT
NA,TRBJ1-5,NA,TRBV7-3,CASSSSRREVSNQPQHF,TGTGCCAGCAGCTCATCGCGGAGGGAGGTTAGCAATCAGCCCCAGCATTTT
TRBD2,TRBJ2-2,NA,TRBV7-2,CASSPVSGRSTGELFF,TGTGCCAGCAGCCCCGTCAGCGGGAGGAGTACCGGGGAGCTGTTTTTT
TRBD1,TRBJ2-3,NA,TRBV6-5,CASSLDRTSTDTQYF,TGTGCCAGCAGCTTGGACAGGACTAGCACAGATACGCAGTATTTT